The 6 T cell receptor beta chains given below trace back to one sample, sequenced in a study of cytomegalovirus exposure and HLA in healthy donors. PCR employed 60 Vbeta and 13 Jbeta primers. Profiling relied on immunoSEQ multiplex PCR, and the TCRdb table lists in-frame clones only, not all of them. The sample carries 90,000 to 120,000 clones, 65% to 80% recorded once. Specimen: PBMCs. These receptors were taken from a male donor in good health and CMV-seronegative.

V and J are TRBV18 and TRBJ1-4; 11 bases fit TRBD1. J lost 8 bases, V lost 2 bases, and 7 bases had no gene match. CDR1 is KGHSH and CDR2 is LQKENI in the germline V gene. The CDR3 extends over 16 amino acids. CDR3 nucleotide sequence: TGTGCCAGCTCACCAGTAGCCGGGACAGGGGGAGAAAAACTGTTTTTT. This encodes CASSPVAGTGGEKLFF.

J is TRBJ2-5 and V is TRBV4-2; 9 bases agree with TRBD2. The ends lost 0 bases at V and 6 bases at J; junction bases unmatched: 8. The germline V gene encodes CDR1 LGHNA and CDR2 YNFKEQ. The CDR3 runs 16 residues. The CDR3 DNA is TGTGCCAGCAGCCAAGATTTAGGGACTAGCTGGAAGACCCAGTACTTC. Translated, it gives CASSQDLGTSWKTQYF.

This chain connects TRBV21-1 to TRBJ2-7; TRBD2 is the table's D call, not checked against the DNA. TRBV21-1 is assigned pseudogene status. This CDR3 has 16 residues. The CDR3 DNA sequence: TGTGCCAGCAGCAAAGTATTCGCGGGAGGGCCGTACGAGCAGTACTTC. Protein product: CASSKVFAGGPYEQYF.

The V and J genes are TRBV6-5 and TRBJ2-1; possibly TRBD2 for D (5 bases). Germline V gene lookup returns CDR1 MNHEY and CDR2 SVGAGI. This CDR3 is built from 12 residues. V lost 6 bases and J lost 9, with 12 bases in between. The CDR3 protein is CASRSTSTEQFF. The CDR3 nucleotides are TGTGCCAGCAGGTCCACTAGTACTGAGCAGTTCTTC.

V gene TRBV25-1 combines with J gene TRBJ2-5; D gene ambiguous. The CDR3 totals 13 residues. Trimming stripped 6 bases from V and 4 bases from J, with 12 bases between. Germline lookup yields CDR1 MGHDK and CDR2 SYGVNS. CDR3 sequence: CASSHTSGETQYF. In nucleotides, the CDR3 is TGTGCCAGCAGCCATACGTCGGGAGAGACCCAGTACTTC.

The gene calls are TRBV7-8 and TRBJ2-7, with 10 bases fitting TRBD1. J was trimmed by 2 bases and V by 2 bases; bases with no gene match: 3. The length of the CDR3 is 15 residues. Germline V gene data show CDR1 as SGHVS and CDR2 as FQNEAQ. The CDR3 DNA is TGTGCCAGCAGCTTACGGGACAGGGGAACCTACGAGCAGTACTTC. It translates to CASSLRDRGTYEQYF.